The text below deals with one T cell receptor beta chain. Its antigen remains unknown. One entry per CDR3 protein results from TCRdb running MiXCR on the 5' RACE reads. The table records hundreds of thousands of distinct CDR3 sequences, roughly an eighth of them present only once. CDR3 size: 14 residues. This entry belongs to a study of identical twins. Findings of the study overall: Abundant beta clonotypes from cord blood bore fewer insertions; memory repertoires lacked this pattern.

These data were likewise used in another study, on yellow fever vaccine responses in identical twins. From that report: Reportedly, twins' vaccine T cell responses looked partly convergent and partly personalized.

Sample: PBMCs. The origin of this receptor is a young woman in good health. This chain joins TRBV1 and TRBJ2-7; TRBD2 is the table's D call and was not checked against the DNA. TRBV1 is noted as a pseudogene. CDR3 nucleotide sequence: TGCACCAGCAGCCCGTCTAGCGCCTCCTACGAGCAGTACTTC. Translation: CTSSPSSASYEQYF.